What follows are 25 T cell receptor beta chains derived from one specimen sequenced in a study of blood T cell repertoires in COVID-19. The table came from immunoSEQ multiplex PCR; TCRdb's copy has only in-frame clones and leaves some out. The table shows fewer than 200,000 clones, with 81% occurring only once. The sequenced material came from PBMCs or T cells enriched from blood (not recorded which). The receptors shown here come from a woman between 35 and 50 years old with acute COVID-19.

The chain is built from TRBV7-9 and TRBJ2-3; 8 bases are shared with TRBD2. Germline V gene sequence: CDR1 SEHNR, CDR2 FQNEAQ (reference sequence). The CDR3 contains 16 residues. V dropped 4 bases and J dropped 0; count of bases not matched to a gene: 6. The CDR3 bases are TGTGCCAGCAGCTCCCGGGGGGGGAGGAGCACAGATACGCAGTATTTT. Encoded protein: CASSSRGGRSTDTQYF.

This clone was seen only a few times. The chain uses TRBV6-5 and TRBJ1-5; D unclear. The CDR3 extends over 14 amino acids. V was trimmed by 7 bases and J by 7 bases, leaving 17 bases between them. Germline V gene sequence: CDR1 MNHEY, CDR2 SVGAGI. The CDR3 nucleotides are TGTGCCAGCACTCTTGAGGGAGGGAAGCAGCCCCAGCATTTT. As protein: CASTLEGGKQPQHF.

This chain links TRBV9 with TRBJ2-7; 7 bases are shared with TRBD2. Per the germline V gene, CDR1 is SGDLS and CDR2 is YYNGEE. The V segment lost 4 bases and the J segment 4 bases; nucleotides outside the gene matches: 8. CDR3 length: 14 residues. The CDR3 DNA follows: TGTGCCAGCAGCCTAGAGGCTAGCGGTTACGAGCAGTACTTC. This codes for CASSLEASGYEQYF.

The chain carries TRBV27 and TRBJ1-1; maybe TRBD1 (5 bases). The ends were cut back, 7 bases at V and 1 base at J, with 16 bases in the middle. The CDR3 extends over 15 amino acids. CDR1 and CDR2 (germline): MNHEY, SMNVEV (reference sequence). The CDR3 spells CASKVNRDRNTEAFF. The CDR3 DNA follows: TGTGCCAGCAAGGTTAATAGAGACAGGAACACTGAAGCTTTCTTT.

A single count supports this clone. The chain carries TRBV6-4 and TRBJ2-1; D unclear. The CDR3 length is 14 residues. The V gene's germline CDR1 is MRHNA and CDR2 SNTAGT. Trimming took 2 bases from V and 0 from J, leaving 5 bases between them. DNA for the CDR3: TGTGCCAGCAGTGACGGCGGCTCCTACAATGAGCAGTTCTTC. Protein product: CASSDGGSYNEQFF.

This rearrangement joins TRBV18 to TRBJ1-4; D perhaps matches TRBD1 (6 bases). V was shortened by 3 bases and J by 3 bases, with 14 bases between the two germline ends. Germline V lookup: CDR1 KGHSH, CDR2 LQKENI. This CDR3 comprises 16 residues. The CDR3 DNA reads TGTGCCAGCTCACCTCAGCCCCCAGGGGCTAATGAAAAACTGTTTTTT. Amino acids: CASSPQPPGANEKLFF.

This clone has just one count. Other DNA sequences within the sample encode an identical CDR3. CDR3 sequence: CASSESKRAGTDTQYF. The CDR3 DNA follows: TGCGCCAGCAGTGAGTCCAAGCGGGCAGGCACAGATACGCAGTATTTT. The chain uses TRBV10-1 and TRBJ2-3, with D tentatively TRBD2 (6 bases). The germline V and J ends were trimmed by 0 bases and 1 base, with 11 bases remaining between them. From germline, CDR1 is WNHNN and CDR2 SYGVQD (reference sequence). CDR3 length: 16 residues.

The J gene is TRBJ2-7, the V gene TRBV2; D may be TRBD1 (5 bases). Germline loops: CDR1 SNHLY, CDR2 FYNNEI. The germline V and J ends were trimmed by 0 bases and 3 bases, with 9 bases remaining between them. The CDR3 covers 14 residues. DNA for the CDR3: TGTGCCAGCAGTGAAGCGCTGCAGGGCTACGAGCAGTACTTC. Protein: CASSEALQGYEQYF.

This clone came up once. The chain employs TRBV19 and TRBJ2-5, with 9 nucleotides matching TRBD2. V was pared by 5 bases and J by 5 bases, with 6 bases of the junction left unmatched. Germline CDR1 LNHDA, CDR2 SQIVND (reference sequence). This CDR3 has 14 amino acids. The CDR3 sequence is CASSWVAGEETQYF. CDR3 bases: TGTGCCAGTAGTTGGGTAGCGGGAGAGGAGACCCAGTACTTC. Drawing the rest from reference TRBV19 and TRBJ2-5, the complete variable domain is DGGITQSPKYLFRKEGQNVTLSCEQNLNHDAMYWYRQDPGQGLRLIYYSQIVNDFQKGDIAEGYSVSREKKESFPLTVTSAQKNPTAFYLCASSWVAGEETQYFGPGTRLLVL.

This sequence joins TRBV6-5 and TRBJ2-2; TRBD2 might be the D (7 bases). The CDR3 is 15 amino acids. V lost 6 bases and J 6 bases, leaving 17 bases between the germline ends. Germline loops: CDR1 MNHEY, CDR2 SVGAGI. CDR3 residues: CASRLGGPSSGELFF. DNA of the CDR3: TGTGCCAGCAGACTCGGGGGGCCGTCATCCGGGGAGCTGTTTTTT.

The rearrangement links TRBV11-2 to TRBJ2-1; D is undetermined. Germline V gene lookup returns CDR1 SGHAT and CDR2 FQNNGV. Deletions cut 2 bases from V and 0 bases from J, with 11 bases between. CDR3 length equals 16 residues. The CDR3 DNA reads TGTGCCAGCAGCTTAAGGATCGACAACTCCTACAATGAGCAGTTCTTC. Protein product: CASSLRIDNSYNEQFF.

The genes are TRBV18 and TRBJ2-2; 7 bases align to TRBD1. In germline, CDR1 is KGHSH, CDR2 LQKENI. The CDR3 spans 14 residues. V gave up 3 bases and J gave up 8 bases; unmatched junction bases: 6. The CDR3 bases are TGTGCCAGCTCACCCGACAGGGTGGCGGGGGAGCTGTTTTTT. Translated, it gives CASSPDRVAGELFF.

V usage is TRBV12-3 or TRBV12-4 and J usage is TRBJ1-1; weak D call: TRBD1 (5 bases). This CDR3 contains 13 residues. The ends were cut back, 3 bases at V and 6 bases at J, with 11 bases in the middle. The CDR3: CASSLLGASEAFF. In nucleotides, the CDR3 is TGTGCCAGCAGTTTGCTAGGGGCCTCTGAAGCTTTCTTT.

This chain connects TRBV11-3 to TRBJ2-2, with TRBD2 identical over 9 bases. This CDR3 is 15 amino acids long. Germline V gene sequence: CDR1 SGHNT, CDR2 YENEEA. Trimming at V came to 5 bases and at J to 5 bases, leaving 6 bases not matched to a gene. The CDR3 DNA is TGTGCCAGCAGCCCCAGACTAGCGGCAACCGGGGAGCTGTTTTTT. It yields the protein CASSPRLAATGELFF.

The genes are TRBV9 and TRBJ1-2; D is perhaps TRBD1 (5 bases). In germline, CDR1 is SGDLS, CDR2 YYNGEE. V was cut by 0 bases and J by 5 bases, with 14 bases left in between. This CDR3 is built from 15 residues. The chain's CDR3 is CASSVEEGTGYGYTF. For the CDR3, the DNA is TGTGCCAGCAGCGTAGAGGAGGGGACGGGGTATGGCTACACCTTC.

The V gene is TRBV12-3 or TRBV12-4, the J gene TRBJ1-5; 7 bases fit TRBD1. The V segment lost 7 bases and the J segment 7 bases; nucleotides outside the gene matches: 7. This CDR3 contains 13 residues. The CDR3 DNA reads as TGTGCCAGCACTCAGGGGGGAGGACAGCCCCAGCATTTT. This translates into CASTQGGGQPQHF.

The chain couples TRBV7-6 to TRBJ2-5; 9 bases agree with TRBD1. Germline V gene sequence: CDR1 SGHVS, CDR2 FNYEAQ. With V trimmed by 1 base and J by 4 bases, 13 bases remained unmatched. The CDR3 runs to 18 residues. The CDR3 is CASSLVSPGTGLGETQYF. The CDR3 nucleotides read TGTGCCAGCAGCTTAGTCAGCCCGGGGACAGGGTTGGGAGAGACCCAGTACTTC. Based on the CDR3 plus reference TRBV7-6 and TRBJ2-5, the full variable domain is GAGVSQSPRYKVTKRGQDVALRCDPISGHVSLYWYRQALGQGPEFLTYFNYEAQQDKSGLPNDRFSAERPEGSISTLTIQRTEQRDSAMYRCASSLVSPGTGLGETQYFGPGTRLLVL.

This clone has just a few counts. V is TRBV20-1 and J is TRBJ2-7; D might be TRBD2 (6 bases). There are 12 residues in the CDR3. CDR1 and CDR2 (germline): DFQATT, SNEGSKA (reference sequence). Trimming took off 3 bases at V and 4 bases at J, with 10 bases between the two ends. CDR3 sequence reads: CSASGDSYEQYF. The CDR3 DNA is TGCAGTGCTAGTGGGGACTCATACGAGCAGTACTTC.

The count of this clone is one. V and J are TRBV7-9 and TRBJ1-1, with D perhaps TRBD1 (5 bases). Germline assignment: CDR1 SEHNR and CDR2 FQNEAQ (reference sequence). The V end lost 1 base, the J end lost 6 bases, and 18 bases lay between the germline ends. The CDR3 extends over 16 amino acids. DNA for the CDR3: TGTGCCAGCAGCTTAGTTAGGGGCTCGCAAAGCGCTGAAGCTTTCTTT. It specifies CASSLVRGSQSAEAFF.

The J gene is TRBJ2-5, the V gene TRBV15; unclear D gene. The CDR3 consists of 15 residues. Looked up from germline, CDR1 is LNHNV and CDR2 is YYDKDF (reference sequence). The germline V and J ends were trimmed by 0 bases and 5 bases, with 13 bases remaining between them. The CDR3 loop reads CATSRDRASRETQYF. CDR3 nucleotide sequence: TGTGCCACCAGCAGAGATCGAGCCTCGAGGGAGACCCAGTACTTC.

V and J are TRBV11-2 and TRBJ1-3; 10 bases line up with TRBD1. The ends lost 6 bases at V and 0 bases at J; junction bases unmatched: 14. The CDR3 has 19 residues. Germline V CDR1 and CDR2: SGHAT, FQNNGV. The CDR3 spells CASSIRQGASSSSGNTIYF. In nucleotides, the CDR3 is TGTGCCAGCAGTATAAGACAGGGGGCTTCCTCCTCCTCTGGAAACACCATATATTTT.

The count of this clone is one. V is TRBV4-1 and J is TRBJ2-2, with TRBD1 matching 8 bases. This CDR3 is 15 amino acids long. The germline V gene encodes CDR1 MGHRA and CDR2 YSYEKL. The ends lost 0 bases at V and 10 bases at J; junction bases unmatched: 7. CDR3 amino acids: CASSQDWTGYEELFF. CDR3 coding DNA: TGCGCCAGCAGCCAAGATTGGACAGGGTACGAGGAGCTGTTTTTT.

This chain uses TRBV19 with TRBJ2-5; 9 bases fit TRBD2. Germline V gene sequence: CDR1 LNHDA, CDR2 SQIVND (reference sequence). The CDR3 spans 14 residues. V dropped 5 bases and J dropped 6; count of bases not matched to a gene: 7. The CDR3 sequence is CASSPTSGRQTQYF. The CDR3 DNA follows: TGTGCCAGTAGTCCGACTAGCGGCCGCCAGACCCAGTACTTC. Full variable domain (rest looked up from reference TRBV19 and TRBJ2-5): DGGITQSPKYLFRKEGQNVTLSCEQNLNHDAMYWYRQDPGQGLRLIYYSQIVNDFQKGDIAEGYSVSREKKESFPLTVTSAQKNPTAFYLCASSPTSGRQTQYFGPGTRLLVL.

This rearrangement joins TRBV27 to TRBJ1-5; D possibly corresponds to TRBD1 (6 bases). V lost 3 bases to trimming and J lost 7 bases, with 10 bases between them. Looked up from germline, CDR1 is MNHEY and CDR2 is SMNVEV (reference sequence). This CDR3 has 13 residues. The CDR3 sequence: CASSFAGAQPQHF. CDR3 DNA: TGTGCCAGCAGTTTCGCAGGGGCGCAGCCCCAGCATTTT.

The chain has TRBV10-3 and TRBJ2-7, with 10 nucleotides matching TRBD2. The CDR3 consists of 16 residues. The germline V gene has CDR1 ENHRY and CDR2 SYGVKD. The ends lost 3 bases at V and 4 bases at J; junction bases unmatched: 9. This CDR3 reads CAISDSLAGATYEQYV. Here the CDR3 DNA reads TGTGCCATCAGTGACTCCCTAGCGGGAGCTACTTACGAGCAGTACGTC.